This T cell receptor beta chain was captured in a study of shared clonotypes between healthy human individuals. Genomic DNA belonging to each subset was distributed in equal measure over several immunoSEQ plates. It was around 0.3 ug DNA, some 33,000 T cell genomes, that went into each replicate PCR of unsorted PBMC. Data came from immunoSEQ multiplex PCR; TCRdb stores just in-frame clones and leaves some out. The data contain fewer than 650,000 clones, around three quarters of them singletons. From germline, CDR1 is GTSNPN and CDR2 SVGIG (reference sequence). Between the trimmed V and J ends, which lost 5 bases and 0 bases, there was a span of 10 bases. The CDR3 spans 14 residues.

Material for sequencing was PBMCs. The gene calls are TRBV30 and TRBJ2-2; no definite D call. The clonotype was recovered from a middle-aged woman in good health. Some clones in this sample may be carry-over from other donors' samples. This CDR3 reads CAWEKAANTGELFF. The CDR3 region has the DNA TGTGCCTGGGAGAAGGCTGCGAACACCGGGGAGCTGTTTTTT.